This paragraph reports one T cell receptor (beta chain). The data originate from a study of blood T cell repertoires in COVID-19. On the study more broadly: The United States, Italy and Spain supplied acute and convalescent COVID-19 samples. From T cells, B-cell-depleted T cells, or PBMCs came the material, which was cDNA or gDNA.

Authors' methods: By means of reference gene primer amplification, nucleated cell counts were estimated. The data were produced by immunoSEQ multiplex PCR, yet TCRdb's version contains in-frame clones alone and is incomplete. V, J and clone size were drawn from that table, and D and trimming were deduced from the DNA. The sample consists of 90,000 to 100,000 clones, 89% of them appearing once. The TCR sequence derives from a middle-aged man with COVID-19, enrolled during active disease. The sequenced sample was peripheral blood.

Written as DNA, the CDR3 is TGTGCCAGCAGCGAACCCGGGACAGGGTACTACGAGCAGTACTTC. Translation: CASSEPGTGYYEQYF. The V gene is TRBV5-4, the J gene TRBJ2-7; 9 positions match TRBD1. CDR1 and CDR2 from the germline V gene are SGHNT and YYREEE (reference sequence). V lost 4 bases to trimming and J lost 3 bases; unmatched junction nucleotides: 8. CDR3 size: 15 residues.